The following is a T cell receptor beta chain sequence with its context. Generated by immunoSEQ multiplex PCR, the TCRdb table keeps only in-frame clones and is missing some. The sample lists approximately 70,000 clones, approximately 94% seen once, with roughly 3.2% in the top ten. The donors were part of the validation cohort, which consisted of roughly 110 subjects and was separate from the first cohort of about 650 subjects. From germline, CDR1 is LGHNA and CDR2 YNFKEQ. J lost 5 bases, V lost 1 base, and 5 bases had no gene match. This CDR3 is built from 15 residues. The entry originates in a study of cytomegalovirus exposure and HLA in healthy donors. On the study more broadly: The same platform used for the 600 to 750 first-cohort repertoires was also used for the approximately 120 validation repertoires, as a later analysis reported.

This sequence joins TRBV4-2 and TRBJ2-1; 7 bases match TRBD1. This TCR was sampled from a woman under 30 in good health and CMV-seropositive. Sequencing used PBMCs. CDR3 amino acids: CASSQGPGTDNEQFF. CDR3 DNA sequence: TGTGCCAGCAGCCAAGGGCCAGGGACAGACAATGAGCAGTTCTTC.